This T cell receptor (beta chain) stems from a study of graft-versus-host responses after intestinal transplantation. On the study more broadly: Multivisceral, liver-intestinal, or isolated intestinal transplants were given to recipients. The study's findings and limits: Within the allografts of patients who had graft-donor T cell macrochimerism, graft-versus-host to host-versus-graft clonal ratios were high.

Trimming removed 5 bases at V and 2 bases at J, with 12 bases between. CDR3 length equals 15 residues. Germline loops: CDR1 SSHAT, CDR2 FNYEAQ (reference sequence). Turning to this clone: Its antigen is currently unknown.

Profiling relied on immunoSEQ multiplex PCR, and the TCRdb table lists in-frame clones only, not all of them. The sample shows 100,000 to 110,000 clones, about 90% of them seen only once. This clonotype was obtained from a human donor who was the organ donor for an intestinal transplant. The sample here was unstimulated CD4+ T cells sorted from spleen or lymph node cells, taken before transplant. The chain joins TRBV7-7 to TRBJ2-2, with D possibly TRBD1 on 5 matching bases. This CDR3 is CASSPRDSNTGELFF. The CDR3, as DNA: TGTGCCAGCAGCCCACGAGACAGTAACACCGGGGAGCTGTTTTTT.